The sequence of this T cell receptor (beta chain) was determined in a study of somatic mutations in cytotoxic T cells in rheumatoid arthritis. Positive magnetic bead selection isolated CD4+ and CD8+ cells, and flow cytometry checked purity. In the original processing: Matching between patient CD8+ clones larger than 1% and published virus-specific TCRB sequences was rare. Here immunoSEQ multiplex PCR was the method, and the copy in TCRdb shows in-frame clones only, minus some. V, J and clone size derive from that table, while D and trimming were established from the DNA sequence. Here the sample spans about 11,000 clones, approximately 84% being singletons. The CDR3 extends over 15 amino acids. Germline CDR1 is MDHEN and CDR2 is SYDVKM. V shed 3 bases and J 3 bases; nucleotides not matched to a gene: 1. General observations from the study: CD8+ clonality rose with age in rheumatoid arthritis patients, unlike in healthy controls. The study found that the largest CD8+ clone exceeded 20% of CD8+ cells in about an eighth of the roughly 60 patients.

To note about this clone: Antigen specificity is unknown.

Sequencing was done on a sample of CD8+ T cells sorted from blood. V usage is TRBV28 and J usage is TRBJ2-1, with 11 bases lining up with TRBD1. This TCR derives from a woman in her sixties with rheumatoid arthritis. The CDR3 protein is CASSLGQGGYNEQFF. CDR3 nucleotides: TGTGCCAGCAGTTTGGGACAGGGGGGCTACAATGAGCAGTTCTTC.